This T cell receptor beta chain was profiled in a study of blood T cell repertoires in COVID-19. Study background: T cells, B-cell-depleted T cells, or PBMCs supplied cDNA or gDNA.

The table came from immunoSEQ multiplex PCR; TCRdb's copy has only in-frame clones and leaves some out. The data hold about 220,000 clones, with roughly 89% observed a single time. This CDR3 spans 15 amino acids. Trimming cost V 5 bases and J 6 bases; bases outside gene matches: 9. Germline V gene data show CDR1 as SGHVS and CDR2 as FNYEAQ. The receptor was isolated from a man aged 25-45 years who had been exposed to COVID-19. This chain connects TRBV7-6 to TRBJ2-1; 8 bases match TRBD1. Sequencing was performed on PBMCs or T cells enriched from blood (not recorded which). CDR3 region: CASSGTGGRSNEQFF. The DNA for the CDR3 is TGTGCCAGCAGCGGAACAGGGGGGAGAAGCAATGAGCAGTTCTTC.